This TCR beta chain emerged from a study of CD8 T cells in ankylosing spondylitis (dated by TCRdb to the late 2010s). General notes on the study: The study profiled T cell receptor beta repertoires in healthy donors and ankylosing spondylitis patients to find disease-linked TCR variants. The whole study cohort included over a hundred healthy donors and 20 to 30 ankylosing spondylitis patients. Peripheral blood samples were taken, and synovial fluid was additionally collected from ankylosing spondylitis patients. Study-wide findings and limitations: A TCR beta motif made up of under ten highly homologous amino acid variants appeared to be characteristic of blood from ankylosing spondylitis patients. Significant enrichment of the disease-linked clones was reported in matched synovial fluid samples from ankylosing spondylitis patients. Some TCR beta motif variants had previously been reported in synovial fluid and blood of reactive arthritis patients, which suggested common disease-initiation mechanisms. The disease-linked clones had a CD8+ phenotype and were found at relatively low frequencies in peripheral blood.

The germline V gene encodes CDR1 SGHTA and CDR2 FQGNSA. The CDR3, cysteine through phenylalanine, is 15 amino acids long. Solely the CDR3 DNA is kept, with 45 bases framed from the first base. Trimming takes 4 bases off V and 7 bases off J; junction bases not matched to a gene: 8. In regard to this clonotype: Its cognate antigen has yet to be identified. Base qualities are not provided; no much larger clone lies one nucleotide away.

TCRdb shows the sequencer as Illumina HiSeq 2500. TCR beta libraries were prepared by quantitative 5'-RACE with molecular barcodes. On the study's bioinformatics: To identify disease-linked TCR variants, a new computational method was used, one built on a probabilistic model of VDJ rearrangement. TCRdb trimmed public reads at Q25 via fastp, called clones via MiXCR and kept in-frame beta chains. Every distinct CDR3 protein forms one entry, paired with its most common genes and DNA. For this entry, the V and J calls and clone size follow TCRdb and not the study's own pipeline. The sample table contains roughly 470,000 distinct CDR3 sequences; only one count was recorded for 25% to 30% of them. Clones ranked in the top ten supply about 1% of the sample.

The sequence is built from TRBV7-2 and TRBJ2-2; TRBD1 aligns with 8 central bases. This TCR derives from a male donor with ankylosing spondylitis. The sequencing sample was made of blood, either unsorted or a sorted T cell fraction (not recorded which). The nucleotides read TGTGCCAGCAGCTCCGGACAGGGTCGAGGCGGGGAGCTGTTTTTT. It codes for CASSSGQGRGGELFF.